This T cell receptor (beta chain) was found in a study of blood T cell repertoires in COVID-19. Study as a whole: Acute-phase and convalescent COVID-19 samples originated in the United States, Italy and Spain. The analysed material was cDNA or gDNA that came from T cells, B-cell-depleted T cells, or PBMCs.

How the authors handled the data: Amplification of reference gene primers provided the estimated nucleated cell counts. The table came from immunoSEQ multiplex PCR; TCRdb's copy has only in-frame clones and leaves some out. V and J calls and clone size are as listed in that table; D and trimming were resolved from the DNA. The profile shows about 250,000 clones, about 90% of them singletons. The ends lost 0 bases at V and 7 bases at J; junction bases unmatched: 11. Germline V gene sequence: CDR1 LGHNA, CDR2 YNFKEQ. The CDR3 length is 17 residues. This sequence was found in a man between 18 and 29 years old with active or convalescent COVID-19. The sequencing input was peripheral blood. This chain connects TRBV4-2 to TRBJ1-4; TRBD1 aligns across 7 bases. The CDR3 region has the DNA TGTGCCAGCAGCCAAGATCCGGCACAGGGGATGGTTGAAAAACTGTTTTTT. Protein: CASSQDPAQGMVEKLFF.